This T cell receptor (beta chain) emerged from a study of blood T cell repertoires in COVID-19. This table comes from immunoSEQ multiplex PCR, and its TCRdb copy is limited to in-frame clones, with some not included. The data show under 200,000 clones, about 89% seen once. There are 14 residues in the CDR3. In germline, CDR1 is MGHDK, CDR2 SYGVNS. Unmatched junction bases numbered 8, after V lost 7 bases and J lost 6 bases. The chain has TRBV25-1 and TRBJ1-4; 7 positions match TRBD1. The clonotype comes from a young woman who had recovered from COVID-19. Sequenced sample: PBMCs or T cells enriched from blood (not recorded which). The CDR3 protein is CASKGAALYEKLFF. In nucleotides, the CDR3 is TGTGCCAGCAAGGGGGCGGCCCTTTATGAAAAACTGTTTTTT.